This T cell receptor (beta chain) was found in a study of OX40 agonist ivuxolimab in advanced cancers. Generated by immunoSEQ multiplex PCR, the TCRdb table keeps only in-frame clones and is missing some. Among roughly 12,000 clones listed, around 84% were seen once. Sample: CD4+ or CD8+ T cells sorted from blood, taken in a trial of the OX40 agonist ivuxolimab. The clonotype was recovered from an adult with an advanced solid tumor such as melanoma, head and neck, liver or kidney cancer.

Here the CDR3 reads CASGGPGENYGYTF. Written as DNA, the CDR3 is TGTGCCAGCGGGGGACCGGGGGAGAACTATGGCTACACCTTC. This chain uses TRBV9 with TRBJ1-2, with a tentative D call TRBD1 (5 bases). CDR3 length: 14 residues. The V end lost 7 bases, the J end lost 2 bases, and 15 bases lay between the germline ends. Germline V gene sequence: CDR1 SGDLS, CDR2 YYNGEE.